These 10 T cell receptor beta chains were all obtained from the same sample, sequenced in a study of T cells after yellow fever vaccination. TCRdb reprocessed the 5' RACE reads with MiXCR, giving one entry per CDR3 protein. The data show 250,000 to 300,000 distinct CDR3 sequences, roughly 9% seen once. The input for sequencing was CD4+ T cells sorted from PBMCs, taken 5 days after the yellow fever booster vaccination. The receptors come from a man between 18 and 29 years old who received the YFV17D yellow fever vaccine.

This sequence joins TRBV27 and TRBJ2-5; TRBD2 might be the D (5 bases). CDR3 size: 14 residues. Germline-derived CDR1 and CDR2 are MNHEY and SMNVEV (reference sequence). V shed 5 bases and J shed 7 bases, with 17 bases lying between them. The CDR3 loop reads CASSPRFGSGTQYF. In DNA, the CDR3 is TGTGCCAGCAGTCCCCGGTTTGGGAGTGGGACCCAGTACTTC.

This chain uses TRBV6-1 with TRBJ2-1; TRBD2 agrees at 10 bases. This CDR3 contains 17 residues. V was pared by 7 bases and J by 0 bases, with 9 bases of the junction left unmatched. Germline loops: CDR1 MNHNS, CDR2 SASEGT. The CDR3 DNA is TGTGCCAGCACCCAACTAGCGGGGCTGAGCTCCTACAATGAGCAGTTCTTC. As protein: CASTQLAGLSSYNEQFF.

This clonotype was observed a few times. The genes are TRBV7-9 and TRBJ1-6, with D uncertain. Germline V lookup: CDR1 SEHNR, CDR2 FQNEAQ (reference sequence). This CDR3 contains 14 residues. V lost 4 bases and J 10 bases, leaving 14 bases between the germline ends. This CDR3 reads CASSSGRRVSPLHF. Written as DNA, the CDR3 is TGTGCCAGCAGCTCCGGTCGGAGGGTATCACCCCTCCACTTT.

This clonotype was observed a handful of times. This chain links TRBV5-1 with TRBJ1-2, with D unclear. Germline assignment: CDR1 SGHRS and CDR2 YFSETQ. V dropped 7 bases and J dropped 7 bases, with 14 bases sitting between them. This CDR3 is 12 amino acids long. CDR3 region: CASSGNRRGYTF. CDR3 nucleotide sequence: TGCGCCAGCTCCGGAAACAGACGTGGCTACACCTTC.

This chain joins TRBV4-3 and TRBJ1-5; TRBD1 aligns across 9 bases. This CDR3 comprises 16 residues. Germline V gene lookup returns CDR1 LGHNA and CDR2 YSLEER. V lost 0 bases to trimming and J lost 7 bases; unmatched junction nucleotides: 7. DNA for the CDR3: TGCGCCAGCAGCCAAGATCTGGGACAGGGCGGCCAGCCCCAGCATTTT. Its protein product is CASSQDLGQGGQPQHF.

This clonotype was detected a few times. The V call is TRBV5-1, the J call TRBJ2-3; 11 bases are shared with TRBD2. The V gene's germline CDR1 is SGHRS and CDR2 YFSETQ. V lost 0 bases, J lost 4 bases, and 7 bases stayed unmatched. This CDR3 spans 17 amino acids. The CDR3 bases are TGCGCCAGCAGCTTGGCCCCCATTAGCGGGGGGGCAGATACGCAGTATTTT. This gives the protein CASSLAPISGGADTQYF.

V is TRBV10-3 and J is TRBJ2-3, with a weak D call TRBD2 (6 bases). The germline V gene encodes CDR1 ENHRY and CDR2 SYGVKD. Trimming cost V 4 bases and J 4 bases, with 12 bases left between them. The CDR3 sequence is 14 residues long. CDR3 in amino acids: CAISATTSSDTQYF. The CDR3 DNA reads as TGTGCCATCAGTGCCACGACTAGTTCAGATACGCAGTATTTT.

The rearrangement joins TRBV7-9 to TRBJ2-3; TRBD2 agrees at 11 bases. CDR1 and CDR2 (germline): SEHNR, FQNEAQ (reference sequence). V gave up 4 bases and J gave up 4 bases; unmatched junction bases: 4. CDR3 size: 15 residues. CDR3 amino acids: CASSYTSGGPDTQYF. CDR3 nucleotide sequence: TGTGCCAGCAGCTATACTAGCGGGGGCCCAGATACGCAGTATTTT.

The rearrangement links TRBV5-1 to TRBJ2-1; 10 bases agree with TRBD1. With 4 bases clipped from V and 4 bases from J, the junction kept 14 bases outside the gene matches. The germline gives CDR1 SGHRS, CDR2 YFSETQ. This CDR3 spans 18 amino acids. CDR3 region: CASSPSPGTGAIYNEQFF. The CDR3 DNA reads TGCGCCAGCAGCCCGAGTCCCGGGACAGGGGCAATTTACAATGAGCAGTTCTTC.

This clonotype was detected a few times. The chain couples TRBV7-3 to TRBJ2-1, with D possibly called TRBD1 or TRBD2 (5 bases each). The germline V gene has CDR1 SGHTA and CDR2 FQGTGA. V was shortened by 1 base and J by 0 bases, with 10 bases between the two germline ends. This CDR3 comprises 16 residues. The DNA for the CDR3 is TGTGCCAGCAGCTTAAGGGGGACGAGCTCCTACAATGAGCAGTTCTTC. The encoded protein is CASSLRGTSSYNEQFF. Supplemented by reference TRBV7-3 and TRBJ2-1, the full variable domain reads GAGVSQTPSNKVTEKGKYVELRCDPISGHTALYWYRQSLGQGPEFLIYFQGTGAADDSGLPNDRFFAVRPEGSVSTLKIQRTERGDSAVYLCASSLRGTSSYNEQFFGPGTRLTVL.